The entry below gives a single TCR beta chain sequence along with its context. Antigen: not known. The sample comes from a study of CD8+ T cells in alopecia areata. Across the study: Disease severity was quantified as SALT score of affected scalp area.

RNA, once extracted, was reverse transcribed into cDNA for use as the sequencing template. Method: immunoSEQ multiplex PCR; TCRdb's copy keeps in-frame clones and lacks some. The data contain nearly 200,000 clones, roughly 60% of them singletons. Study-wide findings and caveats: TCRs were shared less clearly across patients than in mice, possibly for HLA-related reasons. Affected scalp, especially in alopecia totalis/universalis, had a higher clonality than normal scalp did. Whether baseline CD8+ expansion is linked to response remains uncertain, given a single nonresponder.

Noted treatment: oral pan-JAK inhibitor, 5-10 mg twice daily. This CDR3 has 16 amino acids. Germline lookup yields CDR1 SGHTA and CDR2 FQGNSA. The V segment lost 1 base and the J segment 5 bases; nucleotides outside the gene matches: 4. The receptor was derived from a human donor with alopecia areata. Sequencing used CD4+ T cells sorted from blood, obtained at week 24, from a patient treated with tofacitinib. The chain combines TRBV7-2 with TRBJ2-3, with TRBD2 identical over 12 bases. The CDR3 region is CASSLVRLAGEDTQYF. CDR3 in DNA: TGTGCCAGCAGCTTAGTGAGACTAGCGGGGGAAGATACGCAGTATTTT. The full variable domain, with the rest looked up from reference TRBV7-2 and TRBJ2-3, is GAGVSQSPSNKVTEKGKDVELRCDPISGHTALYWYRQSLGQGLEFLIYFQGNSAPDKSGLPSDRFSAERTGGSVSTLTIQRTQQEDSAVYLCASSLVRLAGEDTQYFGPGTRLTVL.